Each of the 3 T cell receptor beta chains below was sequenced from the same sample in a study of cytotoxic CD8 clonotypes in ibrutinib-treated CLL. Assay used: immunoSEQ multiplex PCR; TCRdb lists only in-frame clones, some missing. This table holds about 12,000 clones, 62% found once. Material: PBMCs, obtained before ibrutinib treatment. The origin of the receptors is a human donor with chronic lymphocytic leukemia.

This clone was seen a handful of times. The chain carries TRBV5-1 and TRBJ1-2; tentatively, D is TRBD1 (5 bases). This CDR3 spans 13 amino acids. V shed 2 bases and J shed 6 bases, with 11 bases lying between them. Germline V gene sequence: CDR1 SGHRS, CDR2 YFSETQ. CDR3 in DNA: TGCGCCAGCAGCTTTGGCAGGGCTGATGGCTACACCTTC. This translates into CASSFGRADGYTF.

This chain joins TRBV7-3 and TRBJ2-6; D is uncertain. Germline CDR1 SGHTA, CDR2 FQGTGA. Trimming left V 3 bases short and J 1 base short, with 4 bases between. This CDR3 is 14 amino acids long. CDR3 region: CASSFASGANVLTF. In nucleotides, the CDR3 is TGTGCCAGCAGCTTCGCGTCTGGGGCCAACGTCCTGACTTTC. The full variable domain, completed using reference TRBV7-3 and TRBJ2-6, is GAGVSQTPSNKVTEKGKYVELRCDPISGHTALYWYRQSLGQGPEFLIYFQGTGAADDSGLPNDRFFAVRPEGSVSTLKIQRTERGDSAVYLCASSFASGANVLTFGAGSRLTVL.

The chain recombines TRBV5-6 with TRBJ2-5; possible D gene TRBD2, 5 bases. Between the trimmed V and J ends, which lost 4 bases and 1 base, there was a span of 8 bases. The CDR3 has 13 amino acids. The germline CDR1 and CDR2 sequences are SGHDT and YYEEEE. CDR3: CASSVDFQETQYF. The DNA of the CDR3 is TGTGCCAGCAGCGTGGACTTCCAAGAGACCCAGTACTTC. The full variable domain, completed using reference TRBV5-6 and TRBJ2-5, is DAGVTQSPTHLIKTRGQQVTLRCSPKSGHDTVSWYQQALGQGPQFIFQYYEEEERQRGNFPDRFSGHQFPNYSSELNVNALLLGDSALYLCASSVDFQETQYFGPGTRLLVL.